The clone carrying this TCR beta chain has just one count. These data belong to a study of blood T cell repertoires in COVID-19. About the study: The origin of the acute and convalescent COVID-19 samples was the United States, Italy and Spain.

The CDR3 runs 14 residues. V was pared by 0 bases and J by 6 bases, with 4 bases of the junction left unmatched. The germline V gene has CDR1 KGHSH and CDR2 LQKENI. In the original processing: Counts of nucleated cells, estimated from reference gene primer amplification, were obtained. Profiled with immunoSEQ multiplex PCR; TCRdb holds only in-frame clones, not every one. V, J and clone size were drawn from that table, and D and trimming were deduced from the DNA. The sample consists of about 130,000 clones, 75% to 90% of them appearing once. The V and J genes are TRBV18 and TRBJ1-1; 7 bases fit TRBD1. This TCR came from a man in his fifties or sixties with active or convalescent COVID-19. Sample: peripheral blood. Here the CDR3 DNA reads TGTGCCAGCTCACCACCGGCCCAGGGGGCTGAAGCTTTCTTT. Translated: CASSPPAQGAEAFF.